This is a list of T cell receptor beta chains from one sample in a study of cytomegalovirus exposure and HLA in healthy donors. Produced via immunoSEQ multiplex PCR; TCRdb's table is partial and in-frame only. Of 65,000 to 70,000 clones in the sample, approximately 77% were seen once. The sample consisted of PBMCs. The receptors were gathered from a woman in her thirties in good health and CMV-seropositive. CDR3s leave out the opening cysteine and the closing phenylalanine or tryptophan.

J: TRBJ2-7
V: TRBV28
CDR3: ASRRTGGTYEQY

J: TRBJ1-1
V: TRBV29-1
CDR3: SVTLVRGTEAF

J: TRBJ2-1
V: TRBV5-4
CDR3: ASSLLADDNEQF

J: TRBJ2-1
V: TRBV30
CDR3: ACAEHHEQF

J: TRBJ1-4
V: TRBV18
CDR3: ASSPETSRDREKGLF

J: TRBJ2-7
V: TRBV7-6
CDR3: ASSLELRGGYYEQY

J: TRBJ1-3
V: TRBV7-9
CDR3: ASSLEGFSSGNTIY

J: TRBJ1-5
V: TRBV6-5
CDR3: ASSSGTGGISTQH

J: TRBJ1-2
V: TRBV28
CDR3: ASSWGTDYGYT

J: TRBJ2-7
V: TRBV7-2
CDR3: ASSLGVLAGRVYEQY

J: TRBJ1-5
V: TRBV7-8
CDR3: ASSLQNNQPQH

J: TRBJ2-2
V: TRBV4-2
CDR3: ASSHETGASGELF